This T cell receptor beta chain was retrieved from a study of monozygotic twins with inflammatory bowel disease. Each UMI harboured a 6-nucleotide sample barcode and was appended via template switching. TCRalpha and TCRbeta cDNA underwent two nested PCRs of 16 and 9 cycles. Reprocessing the 5' RACE reads, TCRdb reports a single entry for every CDR3 protein and omits DNA. Recorded here are roughly 200,000 distinct CDR3 sequences; the top ten clones represent less than 2%. Concerning this clonotype: What it binds is unknown.

Germline values: CDR1 SGHRS, CDR2 YFSETQ. The CDR3 runs to 13 residues. Findings and caveats of the study: It was not supported that a single strong signal or clonotype was associated with IBD.

The clonotype was recovered from a human donor with ulcerative colitis or Crohn's disease, or a healthy co-twin of an affected twin (not recorded which). The sample consisted of blood. This chain joins TRBV5-1 and TRBJ1-1; the TCRdb D gene call, TRBD1, has no DNA to confirm it. CDR3 protein: CASSQGPNTEAFF. Together with reference TRBV5-1 and TRBJ1-1, the CDR3 gives the full variable domain: KAGVTQTPRYLIKTRGQQVTLSCSPISGHRSVSWYQQTPGQGLQFLFEYFSETQRNKGNFPGRFSGRQFSNSRSEMNVSTLELGDSALYLCASSQGPNTEAFFGQGTRLTVV.